The text below deals with one TCR beta chain. This entry comes from a study of CD8 T cells in Susac syndrome. The length of the CDR3 is 14 residues. V lost 5 bases to trimming and J lost 3 bases, with 13 bases between them. Isolation of CD8+ and CD4+ T cells was performed negatively, whereas enrichment of TEMRA cells was done by FACS. About 0.5 to 1 ug RNA was reverse transcribed with random hexamers. From the immunoSEQ multiplex PCR reads, TCRdb called clonotypes with MiXCR, one entry per CDR3 protein. The sample lists more than 150,000 distinct CDR3 sequences; about 91% were seen once. This receptor was taken from a human donor in good health. This sequence joins TRBV12-3 or TRBV12-4 and TRBJ1-2; D is unresolved. The material sequenced was CD4+ T cells from PBMCs. The CDR3 sequence: CASSPEGRYYGYTF. The CDR3 DNA is TGTGCCAGCAGTCCCGAGGGCAGATACTATGGCTACACCTTC.